Given below is one T cell receptor beta chain in context. These data belong to a study of blood T cell repertoires in COVID-19. Study-level information: Both acute and convalescent COVID-19 samples were obtained from the United States, Italy and Spain. T cells, B-cell-depleted T cells, or PBMCs provided the cDNA or gDNA that served as material.

Original methodology: Reference gene primers were amplified, and this amplification served to estimate nucleated cell counts. Libraries were prepared by immunoSEQ multiplex PCR; TCRdb keeps only in-frame clonotypes and omits some of them. The DNA was the basis for D and trimming; V, J and clone size are from that table. Seen here are around 250,000 clones, 86% observed once, and the top ten hold more than 9%. CDR3 length: 16 amino acids. V was cut by 6 bases and J by 4 bases, with 21 bases left in between. CDR1 and CDR2 from the germline V gene are MDHEN and SYDVKM. The rearrangement joins TRBV28 to TRBJ1-1; possible D gene TRBD1, 5 bases. The specimen was peripheral blood. The TCR was taken from a man older than 75 with acute or convalescent COVID-19. The CDR3 DNA is TGTGCCAGCAGGAAAATGGGGGAGGGACTGAGCACTGAAGCTTTCTTT. Encoded protein: CASRKMGEGLSTEAFF.